Below, one T cell receptor (beta chain) is given with its context. The sample is drawn from a study of blood T cell repertoires in COVID-19. Study context: PBMCs, B-cell-depleted T cells, or T cells provided the cDNA or gDNA that made up the material.

Methods used by the authors: Using reference gene primer amplification, nucleated cell counts were estimated. Only in-frame clones appear in the TCRdb table, and some are missing; sequencing was by immunoSEQ multiplex PCR. V, J and clone size are those of that table, while D and trimming were read from the DNA. The profile covers hundreds of thousands of clones, with around 89% appearing a single time and approximately 4.1% taken by the ten largest. Cohort placement rested on clinical history that participants reported themselves. This TCR derives from a woman in her thirties who had recovered from COVID-19. Source material: PBMCs or T cells enriched from blood (not recorded which).

The CDR3 nucleotides read TGTGCCAGCAGTTTAGCATCAGGGAACTATAATTCACCCCTCCACTTT. Protein product: CASSLASGNYNSPLHF. The chain employs TRBV28 and TRBJ1-6, with D tentatively TRBD1 (5 bases). Trimming removed 2 bases at V and 3 bases at J, with 11 bases between. The CDR3 consists of 16 residues. CDR1 is MDHEN and CDR2 is SYDVKM in the germline V gene.